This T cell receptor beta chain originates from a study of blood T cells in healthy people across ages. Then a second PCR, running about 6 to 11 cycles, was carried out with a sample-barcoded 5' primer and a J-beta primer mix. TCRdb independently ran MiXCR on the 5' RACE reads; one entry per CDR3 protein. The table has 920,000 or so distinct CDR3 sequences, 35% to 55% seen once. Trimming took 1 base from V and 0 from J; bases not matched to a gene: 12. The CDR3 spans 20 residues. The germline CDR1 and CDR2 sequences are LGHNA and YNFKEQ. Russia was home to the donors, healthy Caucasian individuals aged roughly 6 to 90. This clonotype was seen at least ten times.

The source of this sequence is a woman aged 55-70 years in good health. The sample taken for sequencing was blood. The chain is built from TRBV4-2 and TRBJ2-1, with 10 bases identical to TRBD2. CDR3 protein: CASSQAGASGSLSSYNEQFF. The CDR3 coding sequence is TGTGCCAGCAGCCAAGCGGGGGCTAGCGGGAGCCTTAGCTCCTACAATGAGCAGTTCTTC.